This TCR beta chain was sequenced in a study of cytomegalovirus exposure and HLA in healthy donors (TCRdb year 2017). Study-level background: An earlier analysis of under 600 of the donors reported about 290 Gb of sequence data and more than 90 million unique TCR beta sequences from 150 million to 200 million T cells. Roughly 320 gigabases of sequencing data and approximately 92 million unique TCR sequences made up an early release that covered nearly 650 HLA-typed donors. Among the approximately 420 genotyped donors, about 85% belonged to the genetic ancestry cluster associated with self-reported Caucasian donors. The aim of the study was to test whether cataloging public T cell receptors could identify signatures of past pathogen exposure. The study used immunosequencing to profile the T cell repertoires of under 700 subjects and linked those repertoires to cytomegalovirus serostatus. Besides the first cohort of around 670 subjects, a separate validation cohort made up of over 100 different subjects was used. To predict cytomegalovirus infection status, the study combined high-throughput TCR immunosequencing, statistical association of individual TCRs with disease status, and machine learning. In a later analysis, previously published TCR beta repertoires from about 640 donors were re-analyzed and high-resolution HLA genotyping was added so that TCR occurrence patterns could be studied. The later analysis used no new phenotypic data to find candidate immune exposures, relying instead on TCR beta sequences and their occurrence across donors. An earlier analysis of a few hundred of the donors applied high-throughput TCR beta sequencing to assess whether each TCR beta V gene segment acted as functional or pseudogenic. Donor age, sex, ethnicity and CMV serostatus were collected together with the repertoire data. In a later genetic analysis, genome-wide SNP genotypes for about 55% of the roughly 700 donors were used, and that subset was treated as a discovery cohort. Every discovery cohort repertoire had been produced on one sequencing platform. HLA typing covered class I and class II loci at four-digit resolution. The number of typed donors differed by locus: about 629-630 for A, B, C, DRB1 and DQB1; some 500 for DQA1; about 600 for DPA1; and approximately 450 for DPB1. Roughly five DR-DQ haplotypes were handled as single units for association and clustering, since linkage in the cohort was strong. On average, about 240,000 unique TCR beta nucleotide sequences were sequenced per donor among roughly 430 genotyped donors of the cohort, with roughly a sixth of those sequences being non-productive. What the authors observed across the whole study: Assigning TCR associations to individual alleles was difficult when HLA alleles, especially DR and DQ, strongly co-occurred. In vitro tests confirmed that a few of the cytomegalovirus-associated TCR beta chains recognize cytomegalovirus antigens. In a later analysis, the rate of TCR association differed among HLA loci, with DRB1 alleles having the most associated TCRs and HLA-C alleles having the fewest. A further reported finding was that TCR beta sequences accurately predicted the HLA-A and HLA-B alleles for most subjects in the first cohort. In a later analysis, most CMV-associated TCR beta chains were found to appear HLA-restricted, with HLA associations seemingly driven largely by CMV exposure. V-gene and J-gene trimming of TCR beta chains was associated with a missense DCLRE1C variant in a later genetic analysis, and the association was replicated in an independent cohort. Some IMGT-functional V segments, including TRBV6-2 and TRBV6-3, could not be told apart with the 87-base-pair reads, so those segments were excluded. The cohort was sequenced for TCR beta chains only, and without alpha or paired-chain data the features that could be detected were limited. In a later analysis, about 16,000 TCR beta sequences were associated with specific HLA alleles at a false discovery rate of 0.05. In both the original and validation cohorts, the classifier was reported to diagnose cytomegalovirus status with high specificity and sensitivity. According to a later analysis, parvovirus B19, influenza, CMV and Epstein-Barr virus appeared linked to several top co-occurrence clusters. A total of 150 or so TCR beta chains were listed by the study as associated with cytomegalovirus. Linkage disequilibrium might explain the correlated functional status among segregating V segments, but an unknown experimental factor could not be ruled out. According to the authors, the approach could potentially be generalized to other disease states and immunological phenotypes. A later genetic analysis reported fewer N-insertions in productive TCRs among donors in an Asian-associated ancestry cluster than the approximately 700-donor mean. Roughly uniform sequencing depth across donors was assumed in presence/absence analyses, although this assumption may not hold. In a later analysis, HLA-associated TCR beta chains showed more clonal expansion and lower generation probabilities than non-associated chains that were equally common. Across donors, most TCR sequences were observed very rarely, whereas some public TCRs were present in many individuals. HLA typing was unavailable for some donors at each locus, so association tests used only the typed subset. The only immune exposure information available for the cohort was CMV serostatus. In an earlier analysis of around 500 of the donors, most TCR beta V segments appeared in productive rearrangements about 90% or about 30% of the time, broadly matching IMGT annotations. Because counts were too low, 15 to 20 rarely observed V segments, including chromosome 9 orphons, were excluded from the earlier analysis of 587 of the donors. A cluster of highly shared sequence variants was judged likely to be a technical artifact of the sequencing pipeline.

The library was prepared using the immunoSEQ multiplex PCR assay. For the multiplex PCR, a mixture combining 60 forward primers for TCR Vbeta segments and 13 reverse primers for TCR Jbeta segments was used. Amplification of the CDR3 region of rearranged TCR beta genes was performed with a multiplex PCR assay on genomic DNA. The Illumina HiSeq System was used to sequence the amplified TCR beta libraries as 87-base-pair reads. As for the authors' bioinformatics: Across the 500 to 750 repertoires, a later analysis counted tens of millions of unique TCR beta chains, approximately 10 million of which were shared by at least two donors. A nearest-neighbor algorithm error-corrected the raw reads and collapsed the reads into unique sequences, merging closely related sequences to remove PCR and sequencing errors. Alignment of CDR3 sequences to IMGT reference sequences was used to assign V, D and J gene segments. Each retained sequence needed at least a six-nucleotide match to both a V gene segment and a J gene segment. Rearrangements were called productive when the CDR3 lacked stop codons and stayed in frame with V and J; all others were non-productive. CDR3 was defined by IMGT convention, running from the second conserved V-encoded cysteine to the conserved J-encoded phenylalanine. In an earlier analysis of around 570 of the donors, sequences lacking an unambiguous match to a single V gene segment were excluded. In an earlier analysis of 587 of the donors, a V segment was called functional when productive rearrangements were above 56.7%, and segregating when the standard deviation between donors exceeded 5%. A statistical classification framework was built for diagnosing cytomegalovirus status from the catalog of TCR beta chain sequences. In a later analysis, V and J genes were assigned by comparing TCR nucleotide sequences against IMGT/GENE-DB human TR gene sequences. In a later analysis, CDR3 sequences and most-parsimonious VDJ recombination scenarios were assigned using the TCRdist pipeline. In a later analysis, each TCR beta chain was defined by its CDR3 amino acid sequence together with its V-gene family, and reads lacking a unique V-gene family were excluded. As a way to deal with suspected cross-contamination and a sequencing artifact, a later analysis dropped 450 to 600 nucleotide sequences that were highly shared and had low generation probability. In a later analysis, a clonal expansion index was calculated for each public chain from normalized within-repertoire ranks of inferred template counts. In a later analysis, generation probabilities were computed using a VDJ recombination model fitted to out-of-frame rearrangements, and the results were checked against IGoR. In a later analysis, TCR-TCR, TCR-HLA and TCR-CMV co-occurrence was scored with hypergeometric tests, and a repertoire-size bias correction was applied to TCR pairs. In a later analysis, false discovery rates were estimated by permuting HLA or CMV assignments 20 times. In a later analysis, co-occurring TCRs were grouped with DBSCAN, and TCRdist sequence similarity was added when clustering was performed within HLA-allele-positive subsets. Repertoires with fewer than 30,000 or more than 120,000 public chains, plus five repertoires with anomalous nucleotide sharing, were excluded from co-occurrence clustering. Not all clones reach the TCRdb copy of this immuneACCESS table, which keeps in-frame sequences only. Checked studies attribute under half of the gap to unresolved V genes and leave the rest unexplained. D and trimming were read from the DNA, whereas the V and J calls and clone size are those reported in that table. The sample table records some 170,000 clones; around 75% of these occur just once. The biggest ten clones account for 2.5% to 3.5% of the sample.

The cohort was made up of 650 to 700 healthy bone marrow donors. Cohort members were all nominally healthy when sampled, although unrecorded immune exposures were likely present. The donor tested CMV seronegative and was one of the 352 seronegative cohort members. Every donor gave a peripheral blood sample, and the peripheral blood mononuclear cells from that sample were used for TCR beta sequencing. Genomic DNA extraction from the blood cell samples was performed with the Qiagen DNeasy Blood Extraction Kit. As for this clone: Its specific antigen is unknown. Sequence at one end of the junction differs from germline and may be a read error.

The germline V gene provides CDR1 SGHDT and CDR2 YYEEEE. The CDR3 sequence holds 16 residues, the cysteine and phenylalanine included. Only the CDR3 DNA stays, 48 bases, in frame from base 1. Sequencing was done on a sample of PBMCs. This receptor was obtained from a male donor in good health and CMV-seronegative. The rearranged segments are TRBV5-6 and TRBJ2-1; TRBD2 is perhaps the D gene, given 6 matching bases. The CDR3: CASSLGLITAPGVGIF. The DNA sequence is TGTGCCAGCAGCTTGGGATTAATAACGGCCCCGGGGGTCGGGATCTTC.